Below are 14 T cell receptor beta chains sequenced from a single sample in a study of spatial heterogeneity in lung cancer. TCRdb re-analysed the 5' RACE reads in MiXCR, keeping a single row per CDR3 protein. The sample includes some 53,000 distinct CDR3 sequences, roughly 7% of them seen just once. Documented time point: sample taken at primary tumor resection. Sequencing was performed on whole RNA extracted from tumor and nontumor lung tissue, or from frozen PBMC, and the material was left unsorted. Sequencing was performed on PBMCs, taken at surgery. The receptors originated from a female donor with early-stage non-small cell lung cancer.

This clonotype came up many times. V and J are TRBV4-1 and TRBJ1-5, with D possibly matching TRBD1 (5 bases). The CDR3 totals 15 residues. V was cut by 6 bases and J by 2 bases, with 14 bases left in between. Germline V gives CDR1 MGHRA, CDR2 YSYEKL. DNA of the CDR3: TGCGCCAGCAGTCAGTCAGGGCAGGGCAATCAGCCCCAGCATTTT. This translates into CASSQSGQGNQPQHF.

This clonotype was recorded many times. The J gene is TRBJ2-3, the V gene TRBV29-1, with 7 bases that match TRBD2. The CDR3 is 11 amino acids. Trimming took 4 bases from V and 8 from J; bases not matched to a gene: 3. The germline V gene encodes CDR1 SQVTM and CDR2 ANQGSEA. The CDR3 region is CSVAPSGTQYF. The CDR3 DNA reads TGCAGCGTTGCCCCTAGCGGTACGCAGTATTTT.

This clonotype came up many times. The genes are TRBV5-1 and TRBJ2-7; 7 bases map to TRBD1. Per the germline V gene, CDR1 is SGHRS and CDR2 is YFSETQ. The CDR3 has 15 residues. Losses at the gene ends were 4 bases for V and 0 bases for J; bases not matched to a gene: 7. Here the CDR3 reads CASSVDRADSYEQYF. The CDR3 DNA reads TGCGCCAGCAGCGTTGACAGGGCGGACTCCTACGAGCAGTACTTC.

This clonotype was seen many times. The junction differs from germline at one of its ends, possibly a read error. The chain links TRBV20-1 to TRBJ2-7, with 13 nucleotides matching TRBD2. The CDR3 is 12 amino acids. The V gene's germline CDR1 is DFQATT and CDR2 SNEGSKA (reference sequence). The CDR3 spells CSARGTSGGAAF. CDR3 sequence (DNA): TGCAGTGCTAGGGGAACTAGCGGGGGGGCCGCCTTC.

This clonotype was picked up a small number of times. The V call is TRBV7-6, the J call TRBJ2-1, with D maybe TRBD1 (5 bases). Trimming took off 5 bases at V and 5 bases at J, with 13 bases between the two ends. This CDR3 region has 14 residues. CDR1 is SGHVS and CDR2 is FNYEAQ in the germline V gene. CDR3 amino acids: CASSPEDSHNEQFF. The CDR3 nucleotides are TGTGCCAGCAGCCCGGAAGACAGTCACAATGAGCAGTTCTTC.

This clonotype appeared many times. V and J are TRBV6-1 and TRBJ2-1, with 8 bases fitting TRBD1. This CDR3 has 15 residues. CDR1 is MNHNS, CDR2 SASEGT, per germline. With V trimmed by 5 bases and J by 5 bases, 8 bases remained unmatched. Written as DNA, the CDR3 is TGTGCCAGCAGTCGAAGGGGGACAGGCCACAATGAGCAGTTCTTC. The encoded protein is CASSRRGTGHNEQFF.

This clonotype has a count of ten or more. This chain uses TRBV2 with TRBJ2-1; D possibly uses TRBD1 or TRBD2 (6 bases each). Germline V lookup: CDR1 SNHLY, CDR2 FYNNEI. Trimming cost V 7 bases and J 12 bases, with 13 bases left between them. The CDR3 totals 11 residues. CDR3 DNA sequence: TGTGCCAGCATAAGGGGGGCCGGGCAGTTCTTC. It specifies CASIRGAGQFF.

This clonotype was seen a few times. This chain connects TRBV6-2 or TRBV6-3 to TRBJ1-5, with TRBD1 matching 7 bases. The V gene's germline CDR1 is MNHEY and CDR2 SVGEGT. The CDR3 consists of 15 residues. Losses at the gene ends were 6 bases for V and 6 bases for J; bases not matched to a gene: 11. CDR3 loop: CASRRQGDGSQPQHF. The CDR3, as DNA: TGTGCCAGCAGACGACAGGGAGATGGGAGTCAGCCCCAGCATTTT.

This clonotype has at least ten counts. The rearrangement links TRBV7-9 to TRBJ2-7; D tentatively reads TRBD1 or TRBD2 (5 bases each). V was pared by 5 bases and J by 9 bases, with 17 bases between. In germline, CDR1 is SEHNR, CDR2 FQNEAQ (reference sequence). CDR3 size: 13 residues. The CDR3 here is CASSAGTAFGQYF. DNA of the CDR3: TGTGCCAGCAGCGCAGGGACGGCGTTTGGGCAGTACTTC.

This clonotype was detected many times. The V call is TRBV7-2, the J call TRBJ2-1, with TRBD1 identical over 9 bases. The CDR3 totals 15 residues. Per germline, CDR1 SGHTA and CDR2 FQGNSA. J was trimmed by 4 bases and V by 5 bases; bases with no gene match: 6. CDR3: CASSPRTGVYNEQFF. The DNA for the CDR3 is TGTGCCAGCAGCCCCCGGACAGGGGTTTACAATGAGCAGTTCTTC.

The V call is TRBV7-9, the J call TRBJ2-5; D not resolved. Per germline, CDR1 SEHNR and CDR2 FQNEAQ (reference sequence). With 5 bases removed from V and 4 bases from J, the gap between germline ends came to 11 bases. This CDR3 contains 13 residues. CDR3: CASSPKGPETQYF. CDR3 in DNA: TGTGCCAGCAGCCCCAAAGGCCCAGAGACCCAGTACTTC.

Ten or more counts support this clonotype. The J gene is TRBJ2-4, the V gene TRBV5-5, with 11 bases that match TRBD2. V lost 0 bases to trimming and J lost 1 base; unmatched junction nucleotides: 15. This CDR3 region has 21 residues. Germline V gene sequence: CDR1 SGHKS, CDR2 YYEKEE (reference sequence). CDR3 residues: CASSLDLPSGGTRAAKNIQYF. CDR3 DNA sequence: TGTGCCAGCAGCTTGGATTTGCCTAGCGGGGGGACCCGGGCGGCCAAAAACATTCAGTACTTC.

This clonotype has ten or more counts. This chain links TRBV20-1 with TRBJ2-2; D is ambiguous. The CDR3 runs to 15 residues. Trimming left V 0 bases short and J 3 bases short, with 11 bases between. Germline CDR1 and CDR2: DFQATT and SNEGSKA (reference sequence). CDR3 in amino acids: CSARDAQTYTGELFF. CDR3 nucleotides: TGCAGTGCTAGAGATGCGCAGACTTACACCGGGGAGCTGTTTTTT.

This clonotype was picked up many times. This chain connects TRBV2 to TRBJ1-1; weak D call: TRBD1 (5 bases). From germline, CDR1 is SNHLY and CDR2 FYNNEI. V dropped 8 bases and J dropped 1 base, with 17 bases sitting between them. The CDR3 runs to 15 residues. The CDR3 loop reads CASAIRQGRNTEAFF. In DNA, the CDR3 is TGTGCCAGCGCTATTAGGCAGGGAAGGAACACTGAAGCTTTCTTT.